Below, 18 T cell receptor beta chains from the same sample are listed, as sequenced in a study of shared clonotypes between healthy human individuals (TCRdb year 2020). The method was the immunoSEQ multiplex PCR assay. TCRdb retrieved this table from immuneACCESS and kept in-frame rearrangements only. Not all clones are present; in checked studies, unresolved V genes account for under half, and no reason is known for the remainder. The sample includes about 640,000 clones, with more than 70% observed a single time. About 1.7% of the sample is taken by the ten largest. What was sequenced was memory CD4+ T cells sorted from blood. Per the publication, the cell subset or site label means: CD45RA-negative fraction. Receptors originate from a woman younger than 45 in good health.

The V gene is TRBV10-1, the J gene TRBJ1-1, with a tentative D call TRBD1 (5 bases). The V gene's germline CDR1 is WNHNN and CDR2 SYGVQD (reference sequence). This CDR3 spans 12 amino acids. V gave up 2 bases and J gave up 9 bases, with 10 bases separating them. CDR3 region: CASSEAGEKAFF. Written as DNA, the CDR3 is TGCGCCAGCAGTGAGGCGGGGGAGAAAGCTTTCTTT.

This chain connects TRBV6-5 to TRBJ2-2, with D perhaps assigned TRBD1 or TRBD2 (5 bases each). The CDR3 totals 13 residues. V was pared by 7 bases and J by 2 bases, with 8 bases between. Per the germline V gene, CDR1 is MNHEY and CDR2 is SVGAGI. The CDR3 region has the DNA TGTGCCAGCACAGGGAGAAACACCGGGGAGCTGTTTTTT. Translated, it gives CASTGRNTGELFF.

The chain is built from TRBV23-1 and TRBJ2-7; D possibly matches TRBD1 or TRBD2 (5 bases each). TRBV23-1 is an open reading frame whose function is uncertain. The V and J ends lost 0 bases and 3 bases respectively, with 18 bases between them. The CDR3 has 17 residues. Here the CDR3 reads CASSQSKVRDGNYEQYF. The CDR3 coding sequence is TGCGCCAGCAGTCAATCCAAAGTACGGGACGGAAACTACGAGCAGTACTTC.

The chain joins TRBV5-1 to TRBJ2-7; D perhaps matches TRBD2 (6 bases). V was pared by 2 bases and J by 5 bases, with 14 bases between. The CDR3 consists of 14 residues. Germline lookup yields CDR1 SGHRS and CDR2 YFSETQ. The CDR3 DNA reads as TGCGCCAGCAGCTTCCAGGGAGGACGGCACGAGCAGTACTTC. Protein product: CASSFQGGRHEQYF. The full variable domain, with the rest looked up from reference TRBV5-1 and TRBJ2-7, is KAGVTQTPRYLIKTRGQQVTLSCSPISGHRSVSWYQQTPGQGLQFLFEYFSETQRNKGNFPGRFSGRQFSNSRSEMNVSTLELGDSALYLCASSFQGGRHEQYFGPGTRLTVT.

The rearrangement joins TRBV25-1 to TRBJ2-1; 13 bases align to TRBD2. The CDR3 contains 18 residues. V trimming: 3 bases; J trimming: 5 bases; junction bases outside the gene matches: 10. The germline V gene has CDR1 MGHDK and CDR2 SYGVNS. The CDR3 protein is CASSESSGTSGTDNEQFF. CDR3 coding DNA: TGTGCCAGCAGTGAGAGCTCCGGGACTAGCGGGACCGACAATGAGCAGTTCTTC.

CDR3 in amino acids: CASSFQADLETQYF. The CDR3 DNA reads as TGTGCCAGCAGCTTCCAAGCGGACCTAGAGACCCAGTACTTC. The rearrangement links TRBV7-3 to TRBJ2-5; tentative D call: TRBD2 (5 bases). The CDR3 sequence is 14 residues long. From germline, CDR1 is SGHTA and CDR2 FQGTGA. With 3 bases removed from V and 4 bases from J, the gap between germline ends came to 12 bases. The full variable domain, rest sourced from reference TRBV7-3 and TRBJ2-5, is GAGVSQTPSNKVTEKGKYVELRCDPISGHTALYWYRQSLGQGPEFLIYFQGTGAADDSGLPNDRFFAVRPEGSVSTLKIQRTERGDSAVYLCASSFQADLETQYFGPGTRLLVL.

This clone was found many times. This sequence joins TRBV28 and TRBJ2-7; 12 bases align to TRBD1. CDR1 MDHEN and CDR2 SYDVKM come from the germline V gene. V shed 5 bases, J shed 5 bases, and the junction held 10 bases outside the gene matches. The CDR3 length is 16 residues. CDR3 sequence: CASSPPGQGAKNEQYF. Here the CDR3 DNA reads TGTGCCAGCAGTCCCCCGGGACAGGGGGCAAAAAACGAGCAGTACTTC.

The rearrangement joins TRBV28 to TRBJ2-2; D gene unclear. CDR3 length: 15 residues. The V and J ends lost 2 bases and 2 bases respectively, with 9 bases between them. Germline V gives CDR1 MDHEN, CDR2 SYDVKM. The CDR3 coding sequence is TGTGCCAGCAGTTTAGTCAACGGAAACACCGGGGAGCTGTTTTTT. Amino acids: CASSLVNGNTGELFF.

V usage is TRBV18 and J usage is TRBJ1-2, with D possibly being TRBD1 (6 bases). The ends were cut back, 6 bases at V and 4 bases at J, with 21 bases in the middle. Germline CDR1 is KGHSH and CDR2 is LQKENI. CDR3 length: 16 residues. CDR3 nucleotides: TGTGCCAGCTCTCGTAATACCGGACAGTCTAGCTATGGCTACACCTTC. Translating gives CASSRNTGQSSYGYTF. The full variable domain, its missing parts supplied by reference TRBV18 and TRBJ1-2, is NAGVMQNPRHLVRRRGQEARLRCSPMKGHSHVYWYRQLPEEGLKFMVYLQKENIIDESGMPKERFSAEFPKEGPSILRIQQVVRGDSAAYFCASSRNTGQSSYGYTFGSGTRLTVV.

The chain carries TRBV30 and TRBJ1-5; 8 bases map to TRBD1. The junction had 8 bases not matched to a gene; V was cut back by 1 base and J by 9 bases. The CDR3 has 14 amino acids. Germline V lookup: CDR1 GTSNPN, CDR2 SVGIG (reference sequence). The chain's CDR3 is CAWSGGQEGRPQHF. The CDR3 DNA reads TGTGCCTGGAGTGGGGGACAGGAGGGCCGGCCCCAGCATTTT.

This clone was observed a handful of times. V is TRBV25-1 and J is TRBJ1-4; D is unclear. V was pared by 5 bases and J by 8 bases, with 12 bases between. This CDR3 spans 13 amino acids. CDR1 is MGHDK, CDR2 SYGVNS, per germline. As DNA, the CDR3 is TGTGCCAGCAGTCTAAACCCGGAGGAAAAACTGTTTTTT. It translates to CASSLNPEEKLFF.

This chain connects TRBV29-1 to TRBJ2-2, with no clear D. The CDR3 runs 12 residues. Trimming pared 3 bases from V and 1 base from J, leaving 3 bases between. Germline V gives CDR1 SQVTM, CDR2 ANQGSEA. The CDR3 bases are TGCAGCGTTGAGCGGAACACCGGGGAGCTGTTTTTT. The encoded protein is CSVERNTGELFF.

V usage is TRBV6-1 and J usage is TRBJ2-7; D gene ambiguous. This CDR3 has 13 residues. Germline CDR1 MNHNS, CDR2 SASEGT. The V and J ends lost 5 bases and 2 bases respectively, with 10 bases between them. CDR3: CASSSTFTYEQYF. CDR3 DNA: TGTGCCAGCAGTTCGACATTTACCTACGAGCAGTACTTC.

The V call is TRBV5-1, the J call TRBJ2-3, with a possible D match to TRBD2 (7 bases). This CDR3 spans 15 amino acids. CDR1 SGHRS and CDR2 YFSETQ come from the germline V gene. Deletions cut 5 bases from V and 4 bases from J, with 17 bases between. Here the CDR3 DNA reads TGCGCCAGCAGATTCCGGGGGGCGGTGGCAGATACGCAGTATTTT. It yields the protein CASRFRGAVADTQYF.

This chain links TRBV27 with TRBJ2-3; TRBD2 might be the D (6 bases). This CDR3 is 15 amino acids long. Germline loops: CDR1 MNHEY, CDR2 SMNVEV (reference sequence). V lost 10 bases, J lost 3 bases, and 20 bases lay in between. CDR3 residues: CATHPGPAGTDTQYF. The CDR3 nucleotides read TGTGCCACCCACCCGGGGCCCGCGGGGACAGATACGCAGTATTTT.

The rearrangement uses TRBV6-5 and TRBJ1-3; no clear D. This CDR3 has 11 amino acids. CDR1 MNHEY and CDR2 SVGAGI come from the germline V gene. Trimming shortened V by 4 bases and J by 11 bases, and 9 bases separated the two germline ends. The CDR3 is CASSSLGPIYF. For the CDR3, the DNA is TGTGCCAGCAGTTCTCTGGGCCCCATATATTTT.

This clone showed up many times. Other DNA sequences within the sample encode an identical CDR3. This rearrangement joins TRBV7-2 to TRBJ1-5; no definite D call. The CDR3 has 14 amino acids. The germline V and J ends were trimmed by 5 bases and 2 bases, with 10 bases remaining between them. Looked up from germline, CDR1 is SGHTA and CDR2 is FQGNSA. The CDR3 coding sequence is TGTGCCAGCAGCCAAGAGGGCGGCAATCAGCCCCAGCATTTT. Translating gives CASSQEGGNQPQHF.

As regards this clone: In the same sample, other DNA sequences code for this CDR3. This rearrangement joins TRBV7-8 to TRBJ1-2, with 9 bases that match TRBD1. From germline, CDR1 is SGHVS and CDR2 FQNEAQ. The ends lost 1 base at V and 7 bases at J; junction bases unmatched: 4. The CDR3 sequence is 14 residues long. The chain's CDR3 is CASSLEQGAGGYTF. Written as DNA, the CDR3 is TGTGCCAGCAGCTTAGAACAGGGGGCGGGTGGCTACACCTTC.